This TCR beta chain was sequenced for a study of blood T cell repertoires in COVID-19. The overall study: Italy, Spain and the United States were the sources of the convalescent and acute COVID-19 samples.

The CDR3 is made up of 11 amino acids. The V end lost 3 bases, the J end lost 13 bases, and 13 bases lay between the germline ends. Germline V gene lookup returns CDR1 SQVTM and CDR2 ANQGSEA. Seattle cases were enrolled at active infection and followed longitudinally. Under the authors' procedure: It was from reference gene primer amplification that nucleated cell counts were estimated. Here immunoSEQ multiplex PCR was the method, and the copy in TCRdb shows in-frame clones only, minus some. V and J calls and clone size are copied from that table; D and trimming were computed from the DNA. The table shows approximately 70,000 clones, with nearly 90% occurring only once.

This TCR was recovered from a woman between 50 and 59 years old with COVID-19, enrolled during active disease. Sequencing input: peripheral blood. This sequence joins TRBV29-1 and TRBJ2-1; D unresolved. This chain's CDR3 is CSVDAASFQFF. The CDR3 nucleotides read TGCAGCGTTGACGCGGCGTCCTTTCAGTTCTTC.